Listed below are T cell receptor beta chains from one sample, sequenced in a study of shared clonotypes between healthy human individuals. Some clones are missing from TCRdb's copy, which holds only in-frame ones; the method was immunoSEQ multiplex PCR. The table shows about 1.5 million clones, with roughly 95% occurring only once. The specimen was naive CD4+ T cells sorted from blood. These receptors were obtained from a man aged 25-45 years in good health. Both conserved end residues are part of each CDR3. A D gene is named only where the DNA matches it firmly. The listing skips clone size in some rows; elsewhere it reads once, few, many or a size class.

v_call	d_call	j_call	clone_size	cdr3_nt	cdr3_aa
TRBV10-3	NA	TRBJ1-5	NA	TGTGCCATCAGTGAGGAGACAGCCGGCAATCAGCCCCAGCATTTT	CAISEETAGNQPQHF
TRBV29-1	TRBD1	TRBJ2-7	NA	TGCAGCGTTGGGGGGACAGGTTTCTACGAGCAGTACTTC	CSVGGTGFYEQYF
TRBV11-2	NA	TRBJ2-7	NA	TGTGCCAGCAGCTTAGGGATGGGGACCTACGAGCAGTACTTC	CASSLGMGTYEQYF
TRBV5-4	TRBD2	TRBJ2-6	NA	TGTGCCAGCAGCTTGGAATCTAGCGGGAGGTACGGGGCCAACGTCCTGACTTTC	CASSLESSGRYGANVLTF
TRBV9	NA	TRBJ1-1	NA	TGTGCCAGCAGCGTAGCACAGGGCGCTTACACTGAAGCTTTCTTT	CASSVAQGAYTEAFF
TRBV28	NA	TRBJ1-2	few	TGTGCCAGCAGTCCTGGACCATATGGCTACACCTTC	CASSPGPYGYTF
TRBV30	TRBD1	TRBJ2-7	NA	TGTGCCTGGAGCGGACAGGGGGCGGGATACGAGCAGTACTTC	CAWSGQGAGYEQYF
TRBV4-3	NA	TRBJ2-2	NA	TGCGCCAGCAGCCAAGATGGGATACCGAACACCGGGGAGCTGTTTTTT	CASSQDGIPNTGELFF
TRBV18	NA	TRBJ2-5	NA	TGTGCCAGCTCACCATTGGGCGTCGACGGGAAGACCCAGTACTTC	CASSPLGVDGKTQYF
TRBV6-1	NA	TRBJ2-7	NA	TGTGCCAGCAGTGCCGTCGGACTCTCCTACGAGCAGTACTTC	CASSAVGLSYEQYF
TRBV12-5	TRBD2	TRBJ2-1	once	TGTGCTAGTGGTCAACTAGCGGGAGTCCACAATGAGCAGTTCTTC	CASGQLAGVHNEQFF
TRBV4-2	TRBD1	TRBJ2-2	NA	TGTGCCAGCAGCCAAGGACAGGGGAACACCGGGGAGCTGTTTTTT	CASSQGQGNTGELFF
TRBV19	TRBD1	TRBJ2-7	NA	TGTGCCAGTGGCCGACAGGGGGTAAAGTGGTACGAGCAGTACTTC	CASGRQGVKWYEQYF
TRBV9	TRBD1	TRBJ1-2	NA	TGTGCCAGCAGCGTGGGACAGGGGATAGAAGGCTACACCTTC	CASSVGQGIEGYTF
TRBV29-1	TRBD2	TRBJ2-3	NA	TGCAGCAACGGGGGGGGTCCTCGGATCACAGATACGCAGTATTTT	CSNGGGPRITDTQYF
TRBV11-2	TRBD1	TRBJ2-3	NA	TGTGCCAGCAGCTCAGGGACAGTCGCTAGCACAGATACGCAGTATTTT	CASSSGTVASTDTQYF
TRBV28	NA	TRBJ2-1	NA	TGTGCCAGCACCGAGGGGGGGGTTTACAATGAGCAGTTCTTC	CASTEGGVYNEQFF
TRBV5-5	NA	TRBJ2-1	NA	TGTGCCAGCAGCTTGTCGACCGTCCAGATCAATGAGCAGTTCTTC	CASSLSTVQINEQFF
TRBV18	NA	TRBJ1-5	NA	TGTGCCAGCTCACCCTCCCCGTCAGTTCAGCCCCAGCATTTT	CASSPSPSVQPQHF